This paragraph reports one TCR beta chain. Its antigen remains unidentified. The donors were members of the validation cohort, which comprised under 150 subjects and was separate from the first cohort of some 680 subjects. This sample was included in a study of cytomegalovirus exposure and HLA in healthy donors. The study, taken as a whole, reports: The authors listed around 150 TCR beta chains as cytomegalovirus-associated. In vitro work confirmed that three CMV-associated chains recognize CMV antigens.

The CDR3 is made up of 14 amino acids. The germline gives CDR1 SNHLY, CDR2 FYNNEI. V lost 7 bases to trimming and J lost 6 bases, with 18 bases between them. Assay used: immunoSEQ multiplex PCR; TCRdb lists only in-frame clones, some missing. The sample lists tens of thousands of clones; nearly 98% were seen once. The sequence was obtained from a woman between 18 and 29 years old in good health and CMV-seropositive. The sequenced material came from PBMCs. The chain joins TRBV2 to TRBJ1-2; D might be TRBD1 (5 bases). This chain's CDR3 is CASTGGAGVNGYTF. Written as DNA, the CDR3 is TGTGCCAGCACAGGAGGGGCAGGAGTCAATGGCTACACCTTC.